This record covers a single T cell receptor (beta chain). The data belong to a study of T cell changes during pregnancy in multiple sclerosis. The protocol was immunoSEQ multiplex PCR, while the TCRdb copy is restricted to in-frame clones and leaves out a portion. In the table there are 45,000 to 65,000 clones, approximately 92% of which are singletons. CDR3 length equals 13 residues. CDR1 is SGHVS and CDR2 is FQNEAQ in the germline V gene. V shed 1 base and J 4 bases; nucleotides not matched to a gene: 0. The TCR originated in a female donor with multiple sclerosis, enrolled in a pregnancy study. The V gene is TRBV7-8, the J gene TRBJ1-2; 7 bases match TRBD1. Specimen: CD4+ T cells from peripheral blood mononuclear cells, collected after pregnancy. The chain's CDR3 is CASSLGTGYGYTF. CDR3 DNA sequence: TGTGCCAGCAGCTTAGGGACAGGCTATGGCTACACCTTC.